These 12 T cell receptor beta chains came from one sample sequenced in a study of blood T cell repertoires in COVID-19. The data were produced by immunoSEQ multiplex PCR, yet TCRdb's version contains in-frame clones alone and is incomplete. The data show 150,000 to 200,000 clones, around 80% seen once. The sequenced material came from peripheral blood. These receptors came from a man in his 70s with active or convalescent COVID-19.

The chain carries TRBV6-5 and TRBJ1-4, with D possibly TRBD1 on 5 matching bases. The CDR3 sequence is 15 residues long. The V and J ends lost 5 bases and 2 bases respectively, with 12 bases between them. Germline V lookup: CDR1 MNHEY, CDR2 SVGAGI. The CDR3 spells CASSRRVQTNEKLFF. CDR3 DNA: TGTGCCAGCAGTCGCAGGGTTCAGACTAATGAAAAACTGTTTTTT.

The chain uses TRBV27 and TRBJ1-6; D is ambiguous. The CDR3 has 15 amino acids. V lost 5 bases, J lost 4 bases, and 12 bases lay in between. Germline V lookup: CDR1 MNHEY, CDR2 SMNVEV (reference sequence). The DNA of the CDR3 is TGTGCCAGCAGTCTCAGTCGGGAATATAATTCACCCCTCCACTTT. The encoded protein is CASSLSREYNSPLHF.

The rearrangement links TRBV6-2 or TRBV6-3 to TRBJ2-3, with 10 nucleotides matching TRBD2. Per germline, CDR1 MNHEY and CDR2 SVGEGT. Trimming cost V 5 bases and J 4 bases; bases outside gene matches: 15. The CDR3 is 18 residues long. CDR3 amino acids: CASSKRGGLALGADTQYF. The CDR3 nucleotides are TGTGCCAGCAGTAAGCGGGGGGGACTGGCACTGGGCGCAGATACGCAGTATTTT.

The CDR3 region has the DNA TGTGCCAGCAGCTCCCAAGAGACAGACTATGGCTACACCTTC. Translated, it gives CASSSQETDYGYTF. The J gene is TRBJ1-2, the V gene TRBV13; D possibly corresponds to TRBD1 (5 bases). Per germline, CDR1 PRHDT and CDR2 FYEKMQ (reference sequence). The ends were cut back, 4 bases at V and 3 bases at J, with 12 bases in the middle. The CDR3 runs to 14 residues.

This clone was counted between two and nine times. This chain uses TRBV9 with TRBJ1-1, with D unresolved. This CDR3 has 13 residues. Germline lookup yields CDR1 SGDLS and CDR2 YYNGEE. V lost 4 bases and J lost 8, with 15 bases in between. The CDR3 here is CASSLEWADEAFF. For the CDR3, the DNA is TGTGCCAGCAGCCTCGAATGGGCCGACGAAGCTTTCTTT. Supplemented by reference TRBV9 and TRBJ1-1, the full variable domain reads DSGVTQTPKHLITATGQRVTLRCSPRSGDLSVYWYQQSLDQGLQFLIQYYNGEERAKGNILERFSAQQFPDLHSELNLSSLELGDSALYFCASSLEWADEAFFGQGTRLTVV.

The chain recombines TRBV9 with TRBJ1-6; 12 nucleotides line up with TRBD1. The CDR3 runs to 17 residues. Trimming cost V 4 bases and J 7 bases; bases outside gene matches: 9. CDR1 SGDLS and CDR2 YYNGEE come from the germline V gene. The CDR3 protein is CASSTGTGGAENSPLHF. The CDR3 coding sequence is TGTGCCAGCAGCACGGGGACAGGGGGCGCGGAGAATTCACCCCTCCACTTT.

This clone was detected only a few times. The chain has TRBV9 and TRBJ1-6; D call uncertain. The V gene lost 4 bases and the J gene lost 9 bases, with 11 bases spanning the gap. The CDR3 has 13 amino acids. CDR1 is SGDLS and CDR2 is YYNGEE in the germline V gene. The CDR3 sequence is CASSTAAGSPLHF. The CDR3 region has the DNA TGTGCCAGCAGCACAGCGGCAGGTTCACCCCTCCACTTT.

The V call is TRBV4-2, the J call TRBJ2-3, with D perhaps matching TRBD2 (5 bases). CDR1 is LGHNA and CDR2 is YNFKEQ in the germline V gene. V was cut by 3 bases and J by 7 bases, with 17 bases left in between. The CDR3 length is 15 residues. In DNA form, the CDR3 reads TGTGCCAGCAGCCAGGACGGCACCCCGGGATATACGCAGTATTTT. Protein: CASSQDGTPGYTQYF.

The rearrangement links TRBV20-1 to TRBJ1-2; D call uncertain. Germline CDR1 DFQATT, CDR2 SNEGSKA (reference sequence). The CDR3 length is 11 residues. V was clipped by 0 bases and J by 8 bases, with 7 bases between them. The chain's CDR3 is CSARDFGGYTF. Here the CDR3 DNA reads TGCAGTGCTAGAGATTTCGGGGGCTACACCTTC.

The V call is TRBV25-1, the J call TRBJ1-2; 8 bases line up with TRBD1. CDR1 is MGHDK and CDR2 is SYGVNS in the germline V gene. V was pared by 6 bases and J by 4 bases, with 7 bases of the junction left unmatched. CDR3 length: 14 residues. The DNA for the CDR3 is TGTGCCAGCAGGGGGACAGGTACCTCCTATGGCTACACCTTC. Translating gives CASRGTGTSYGYTF.

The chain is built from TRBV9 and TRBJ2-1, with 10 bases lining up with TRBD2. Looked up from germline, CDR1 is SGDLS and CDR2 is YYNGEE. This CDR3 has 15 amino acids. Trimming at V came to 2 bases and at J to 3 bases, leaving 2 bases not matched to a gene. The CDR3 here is CASSVGTSVYNEQFF. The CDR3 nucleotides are TGTGCCAGCAGCGTCGGGACTAGCGTCTACAATGAGCAGTTCTTC.

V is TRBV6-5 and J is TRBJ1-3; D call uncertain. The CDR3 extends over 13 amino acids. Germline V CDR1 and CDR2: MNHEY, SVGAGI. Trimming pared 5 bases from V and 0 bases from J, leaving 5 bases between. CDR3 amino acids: CASSRGSGNTIYF. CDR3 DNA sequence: TGTGCCAGCAGTCGGGGCTCTGGAAACACCATATATTTT.